Here is one T cell receptor beta chain with its context. The same CDR3 can be traced to other DNA sequences in this sample. Germline CDR1 LGHDT, CDR2 YNNKEL (reference sequence). This CDR3 is built from 13 residues. V lost 1 base to trimming and J lost 5 bases, with 8 bases between them. In the source study's methods: Reference gene primer amplification yielded estimated nucleated cell counts. Produced via immunoSEQ multiplex PCR; TCRdb's table is partial and in-frame only. From that table come the V and J calls and clone size; the DNA was used to work out D and trimming. The repertoire holds some 250,000 clones, with roughly 80% as singletons. The sample belongs to a study of blood T cell repertoires in COVID-19. Study background: Spain, Italy and the United States supplied samples that represented acute and convalescent COVID-19. From T cells, B-cell-depleted T cells, or PBMCs came the material, which was cDNA or gDNA.

Sequencing was done on a sample of peripheral blood. This chain links TRBV3-1 (or the pseudogene TRBV3-2) with TRBJ1-1; possible D gene TRBD1, 5 bases. This sequence originates from a middle-aged man with active or convalescent COVID-19. The CDR3: CASSQVGGTEAFF. The CDR3 DNA follows: TGTGCCAGCAGCCAAGTTGGGGGGACTGAAGCTTTCTTT.